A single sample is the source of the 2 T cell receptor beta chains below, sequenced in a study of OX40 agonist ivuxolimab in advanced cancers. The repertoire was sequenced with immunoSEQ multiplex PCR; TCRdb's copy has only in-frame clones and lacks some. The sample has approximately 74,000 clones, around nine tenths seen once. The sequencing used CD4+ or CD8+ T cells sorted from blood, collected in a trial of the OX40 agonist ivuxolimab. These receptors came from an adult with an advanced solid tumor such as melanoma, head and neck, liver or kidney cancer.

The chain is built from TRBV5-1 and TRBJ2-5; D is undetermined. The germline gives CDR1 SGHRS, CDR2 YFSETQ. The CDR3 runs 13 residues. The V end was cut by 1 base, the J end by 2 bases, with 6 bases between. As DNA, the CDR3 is TGCGCCAGCAGCTTGTCTACACAAGAGACCCAGTACTTC. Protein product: CASSLSTQETQYF.

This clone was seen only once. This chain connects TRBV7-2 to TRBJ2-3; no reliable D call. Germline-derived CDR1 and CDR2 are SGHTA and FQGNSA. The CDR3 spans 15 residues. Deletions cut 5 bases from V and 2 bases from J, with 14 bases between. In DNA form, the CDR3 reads TGTGCCAGCAGCGGACGAAGTGGGAACACAGATACGCAGTATTTT. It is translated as CASSGRSGNTDTQYF.